This T cell receptor gamma chain stems from a study of γδ T cells in repeated Plasmodium falciparum infection. Study details: Four controlled malaria infections with P. falciparum NF54 spanned roughly 640 days. Whole-study results and caveats: Donors in Mali lived in a small rural village, largely one ethnic group.

Gammadelta T cells were flow-sorted from PBMC into Vgamma9/Vdelta2+ and Vdelta2-negative populations for bulk analysis. Concerning this clone itself: Its target is unknown. The translation of this DNA and the TCRdb protein of a much larger clone differ at residue 9, probably owing to a read error; the protein shown here is translated from the DNA.

This CDR3 has 13 amino acids. Germline CDR1 VTNTFY, CDR2 YDVSTARD (reference sequence). TCRdb processed the multiplex PCR reads again with the CATT caller. The profile shows approximately 26,000 gamma-chain clones, roughly 3.1% of them singletons. Sequenced: gamma-delta T cells from blood. V usage is TRGV3 and J usage is TRGJ1 or TRGJ2. The clonotype comes from a pool of human donors (malaria-infected and uninfected, not separated). CDR3 sequence (DNA): TGTGCCACCTGGGCGCTAAATTATGATAAGAAACTCTTT. Translated, it gives CATWALNYDKKLF.